This T cell receptor (beta chain) comes out of a study of response to subunit inactivated influenza vaccine. TCRdb re-analysed the RT-PCR reads in MiXCR, keeping a single row per CDR3 protein. The sample records about 800,000 distinct CDR3 sequences, approximately 22% being singletons. With respect to this clonotype: As yet, its antigen is unknown.

This CDR3 is 13 amino acids long. Germline lookup yields CDR1 MNHEY and CDR2 SVGEGT. V lost 4 bases and J lost 1, with 7 bases in between. Study-wide results and caveats: The authors put forward the suggestion that each seasonal influenza vaccination may bring in only a limited number of new T cells.

The rearrangement uses TRBV6-2 or TRBV6-3 and TRBJ1-1; possible D gene TRBD1, 5 bases. This specimen was PBMCs from blood, taken roughly 5 days after vaccination. The receptor's source is a man aged 50 or older who received an inactivated influenza vaccine. The CDR3 DNA is TGTGCCAGCAGTTGGGGCACGAACACTGAAGCTTTCTTT. The encoded protein is CASSWGTNTEAFF.